This T cell receptor (beta chain) appears in the sequencing data of a study of Graves' ophthalmopathy and Graves' hyperthyroidism. In this sample, this clonotype turned up many times. Its antigen is as yet unknown. The ends were cut back, 6 bases at V and 4 bases at J, with 10 bases in the middle. This CDR3 has 13 residues. Germline CDR1 SNHLY, CDR2 FYNNEI. RNA transcripts yielded amplified TCR beta CDR3 regions. An opening RT-PCR round employed HTBI primers and preceded a second-round multiplex PCR. Each CDR3 protein is one row after TCRdb ran MiXCR on the multiplex PCR reads. The table lists a few hundred thousand distinct CDR3 sequences, 17% of them singletons. Certain patients were not enrolled. These were patients with other autoimmune diseases, uncontrolled infections, pregnancy or lactation. Overall study findings and caveats: Among thyroid clonotypes expanded above 0.001 frequency, most also appeared in blood. Ophthalmopathy progression predictions by the model showed approximately 75% specificity and approximately 67% sensitivity. For separating ophthalmopathy from stable hyperthyroidism, a 13-signature model gave approximately 90% sensitivity and 75% to 83% specificity.

Sequencing was performed on peripheral blood. The receptor was derived from an adult man with Graves' ophthalmopathy. This rearrangement joins TRBV2 to TRBJ1-5; weak D call: TRBD1 (6 bases). As DNA, the CDR3 is TGTGCCAGCAGGAGACAGGAAAATCAGCCCCAGCATTTT. Translation gives CASRRQENQPQHF.